Shown below are 11 T cell receptor beta chains from a single sample sequenced in a study of type 1 and type 2 diabetes patients. The PCR template was genomic DNA. The TCR beta CDR3 region was amplified using 30 forward and 13 reverse primers. MiXCR, run by TCRdb on the multiplex PCR reads, gives a single entry per CDR3 protein. Among 250,000 or so distinct CDR3 sequences listed, over 45% were seen once. Source material: peripheral blood mononuclear cells (PBMCs). The source of these receptors is a man aged 18 to 35 with type 2 diabetes.

This clonotype was picked up a small number of times. The chain has TRBV7-2 and TRBJ1-1; the D gene is possibly TRBD1 (5 bases). The V end was cut by 5 bases, the J end by 8 bases, with 15 bases between. Germline lookup yields CDR1 SGHTA and CDR2 FQGNSA. This CDR3 is 13 amino acids long. The CDR3 DNA reads as TGTGCCAGCAGCCTAAATAGGGGCAGAGAAGCTTTCTTT. This sequence encodes CASSLNRGREAFF.

In nucleotides, the CDR3 is TGTGCCAGTAGAAGCGGGAGGGCCGAAATCCTTGAGCAGTTCTTC. Amino acid sequence: CASRSGRAEILEQFF. The V gene is TRBV19, the J gene TRBJ2-1, with 10 bases lining up with TRBD2. Trimming cost V 6 bases and J 9 bases; bases outside gene matches: 11. Germline V gene sequence: CDR1 LNHDA, CDR2 SQIVND (reference sequence). This CDR3 spans 15 amino acids. Complete variable domain (other parts from reference TRBV19 and TRBJ2-1): DGGITQSPKYLFRKEGQNVTLSCEQNLNHDAMYWYRQDPGQGLRLIYYSQIVNDFQKGDIAEGYSVSREKKESFPLTVTSAQKNPTAFYLCASRSGRAEILEQFFGPGTRLTVL.

The chain is built from TRBV7-2 and TRBJ1-1; D perhaps matches TRBD1 (6 bases). V lost 2 bases and J 6 bases, leaving 13 bases between the germline ends. The CDR3 length is 14 residues. The germline V gene has CDR1 SGHTA and CDR2 FQGNSA. Here the CDR3 reads CASSLSGRGSEAFF. CDR3 DNA: TGTGCCAGCAGCTTAAGTGGGAGGGGGTCTGAAGCTTTCTTT.

In DNA, the CDR3 is TGTGCCAGCAGCTTAGGTTCTGGGGGAGACTCACCCCTCCACTTT. This codes for CASSLGSGGDSPLHF. The gene calls are TRBV2 and TRBJ1-6; perhaps TRBD1 as D (5 bases). The V end lost 6 bases, the J end lost 10 bases, and 19 bases lay between the germline ends. CDR1 is SNHLY, CDR2 FYNNEI, per germline. The CDR3 covers 15 residues.

This clonotype was seen more than once but under ten times. The CDR3 DNA is TGTGCCAGCAGCGAAGGACTAACCGGGACAGGGAAGGATGGCTACACCTTC. It specifies CASSEGLTGTGKDGYTF. The V and J genes are TRBV13 and TRBJ1-2; 9 nucleotides align to TRBD1. Looked up from germline, CDR1 is PRHDT and CDR2 is FYEKMQ (reference sequence). After removal of 5 bases from V and 6 bases from J, the junction contained 16 bases not matched to a gene. The CDR3 loop spans 17 amino acids. The full variable domain, in which reference TRBV13 and TRBJ1-2 provide the parts outside the CDR3, is AAGVIQSPRHLIKEKRETATLKCYPIPRHDTVYWYQQGPGQDPQFLISFYEKMQSDKGSIPDRFSAQQFSDYHSELNMSSLELGDSALYFCASSEGLTGTGKDGYTFGSGTRLTVV.

In its sample, this clonotype was seen a few times. This sequence joins TRBV29-1 and TRBJ1-1; 7 positions agree with TRBD1. Looked up from germline, CDR1 is SQVTM and CDR2 is ANQGSEA. The CDR3 has 13 residues. V shed 7 bases and J 2 bases; nucleotides not matched to a gene: 7. The CDR3 DNA sequence: TGCAGCGCCCCCGGACAGGCTAACACTGAAGCTTTCTTT. Protein: CSAPGQANTEAFF.

The V gene is TRBV2, the J gene TRBJ2-2; tentative D call: TRBD2 (6 bases). The germline V gene encodes CDR1 SNHLY and CDR2 FYNNEI. V lost 3 bases, J lost 4 bases, and 12 bases lay in between. CDR3 length: 15 residues. CDR3 DNA: TGTGCCAGCAGTGATTGGGGGGTAGGCACCGGGGAGCTGTTTTTT. Translating it yields CASSDWGVGTGELFF.

The chain joins TRBV5-4 to TRBJ1-4, with D unclear. The V end was cut by 4 bases, the J end by 5 bases, with 9 bases between. The length of the CDR3 is 13 residues. CDR1 and CDR2 (germline): SGHNT, YYREEE (reference sequence). The CDR3 nucleotides read TGTGCCAGCAGCGACGCTACCAATGAAAAACTGTTTTTT. Translating it yields CASSDATNEKLFF. The variable domain in full, with the rest retrieved from reference TRBV5-4 and TRBJ1-4, is ETGVTQSPTHLIKTRGQQVTLRCSSQSGHNTVSWYQQALGQGPQFIFQYYREEENGRGNFPPRFSGLQFPNYSSELNVNALELDDSALYLCASSDATNEKLFFGSGTQLSVL.

The chain joins TRBV5-1 to TRBJ2-3; 9 nucleotides line up with TRBD2. CDR1 and CDR2 (germline): SGHRS, YFSETQ. With V trimmed by 0 bases and J by 0 bases, 2 bases remained unmatched. CDR3 length: 16 amino acids. CDR3 nucleotides: TGCGCCAGCAGCTTGGGAGCGGGGGGTAGCACAGATACGCAGTATTTT. Protein sequence: CASSLGAGGSTDTQYF.

The J gene is TRBJ2-7, the V gene TRBV28, with D perhaps assigned TRBD1 or TRBD2 (7 bases each). This CDR3 has 14 residues. Germline V gene sequence: CDR1 MDHEN, CDR2 SYDVKM. With 6 bases removed from V and 1 base from J, the gap between germline ends came to 13 bases. The CDR3 protein is CASRGGGWSYEQYF. CDR3 coding DNA: TGTGCCAGCAGGGGAGGGGGCTGGTCCTACGAGCAGTACTTC.

On this clonotype itself: This sequence may be a read error, since a much larger clone differs from it by one base. The V gene is TRBV10-1, the J gene TRBJ1-1; a weak D match, TRBD1 (6 bases). The length of the CDR3 is 14 residues. Germline assignment: CDR1 WNHNN and CDR2 SYGVQD (reference sequence). Trimming shortened V by 4 bases and J by 6 bases, and 15 bases separated the two germline ends. CDR3: CASSVSWAGAEAFF. The CDR3 bases are TGCGCCAGCAGTGTGTCGTGGGCAGGGGCTGAAGCTTTCTTT.